This T cell receptor (gamma chain) was recorded in a study of gamma-delta chains in newborns, infants, children. The wider study: Microbial exposure reportedly drives polyclonal innate γδ T cell expansion after birth.

This CDR3 region has 14 residues. The V gene's germline CDR1 is VENAVY and CDR2 YDSYNSRV. TCRdb made new clone calls on the reads using CATT. The table has about 1,200 gamma-chain clones, under 70% seen once; the top ten hold about 9%. The V gene is TRGV8; the J gene was not called. The TCR was taken from a child who was a newborn, infant or young child, either healthy, febrile or measles-vaccinated (not recorded which). The sample consisted of blood. The CDR3 here is CATWDRCFYYNKLF. In DNA, the CDR3 is TGTGCCACCTGGGATAGGTGCTTTTATTATAACAAACTCTTT.